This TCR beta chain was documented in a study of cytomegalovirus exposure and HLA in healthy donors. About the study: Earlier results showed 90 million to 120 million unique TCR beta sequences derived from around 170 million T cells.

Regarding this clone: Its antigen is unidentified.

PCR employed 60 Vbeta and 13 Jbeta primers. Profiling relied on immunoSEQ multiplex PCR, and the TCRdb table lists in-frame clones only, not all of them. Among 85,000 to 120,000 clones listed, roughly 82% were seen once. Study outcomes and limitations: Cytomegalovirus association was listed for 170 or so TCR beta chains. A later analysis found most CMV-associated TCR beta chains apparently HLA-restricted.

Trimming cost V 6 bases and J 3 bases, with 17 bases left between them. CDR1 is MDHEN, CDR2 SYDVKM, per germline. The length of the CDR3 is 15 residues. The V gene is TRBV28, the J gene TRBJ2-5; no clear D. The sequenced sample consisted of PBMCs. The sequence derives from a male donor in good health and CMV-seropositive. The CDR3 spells CASSLWQRLKETQYF. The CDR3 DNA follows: TGTGCCAGCAGCCTATGGCAGAGGCTGAAAGAGACCCAGTACTTC.